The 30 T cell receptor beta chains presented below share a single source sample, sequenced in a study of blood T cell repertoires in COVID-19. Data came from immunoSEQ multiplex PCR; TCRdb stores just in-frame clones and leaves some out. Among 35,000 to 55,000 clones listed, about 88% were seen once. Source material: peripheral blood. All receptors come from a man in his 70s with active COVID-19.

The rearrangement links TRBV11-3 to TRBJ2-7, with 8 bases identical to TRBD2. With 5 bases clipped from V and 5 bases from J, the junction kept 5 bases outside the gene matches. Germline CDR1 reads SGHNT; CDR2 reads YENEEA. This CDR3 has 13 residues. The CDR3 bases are TGTGCCAGCAGCACGAGCGGGGGCGACGAGCAGTACTTC. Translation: CASSTSGGDEQYF.

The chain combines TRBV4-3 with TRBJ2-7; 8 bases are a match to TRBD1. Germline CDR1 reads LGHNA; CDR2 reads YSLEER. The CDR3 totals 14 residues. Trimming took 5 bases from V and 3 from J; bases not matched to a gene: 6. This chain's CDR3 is CASSLDRGGYEQYF. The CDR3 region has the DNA TGCGCCAGCAGCTTAGACAGGGGCGGCTACGAGCAGTACTTC.

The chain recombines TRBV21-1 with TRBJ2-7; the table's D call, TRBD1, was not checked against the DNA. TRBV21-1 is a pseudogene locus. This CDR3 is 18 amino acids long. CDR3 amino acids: CASSHPLGRGASSYEQYF. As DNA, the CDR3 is TGTGCCAGCAGCCATCCCTTGGGCAGGGGAGCCAGCTCCTACGAGCAGTACTTC.

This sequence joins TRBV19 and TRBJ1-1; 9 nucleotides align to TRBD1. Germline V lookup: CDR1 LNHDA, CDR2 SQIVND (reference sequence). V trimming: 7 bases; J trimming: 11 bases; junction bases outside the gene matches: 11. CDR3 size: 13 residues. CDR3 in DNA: TGTGCCAGTACGCCTGCTGGGGACAGGGATGCTTTCTTT. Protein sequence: CASTPAGDRDAFF.

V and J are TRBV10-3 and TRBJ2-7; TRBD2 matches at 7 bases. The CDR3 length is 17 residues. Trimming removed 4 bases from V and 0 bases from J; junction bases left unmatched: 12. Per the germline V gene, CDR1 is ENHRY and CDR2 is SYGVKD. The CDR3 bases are TGTGCCATCAGTGCCTCCGGCGGGCGCGGGAGCTCCTACGAGCAGTACTTC. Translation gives CAISASGGRGSSYEQYF.

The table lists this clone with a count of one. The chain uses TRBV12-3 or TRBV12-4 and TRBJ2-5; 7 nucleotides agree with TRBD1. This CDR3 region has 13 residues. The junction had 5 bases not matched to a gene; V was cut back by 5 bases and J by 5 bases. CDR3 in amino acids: CASSRQGVETQYF. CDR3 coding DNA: TGTGCCAGCAGTCGACAGGGAGTGGAGACCCAGTACTTC.

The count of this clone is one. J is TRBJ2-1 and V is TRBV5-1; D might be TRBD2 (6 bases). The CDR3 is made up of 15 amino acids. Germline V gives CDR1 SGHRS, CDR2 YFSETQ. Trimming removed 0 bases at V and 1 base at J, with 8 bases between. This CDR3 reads CASSLDSGSYNEQFF. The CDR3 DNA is TGCGCCAGCAGCTTGGACAGCGGGTCCTACAATGAGCAGTTCTTC.

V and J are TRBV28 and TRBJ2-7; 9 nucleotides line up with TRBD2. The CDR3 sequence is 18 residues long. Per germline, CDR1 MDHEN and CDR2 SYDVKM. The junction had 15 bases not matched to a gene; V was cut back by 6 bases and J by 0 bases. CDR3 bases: TGTGCCAGCAGGCCCCCGGCGGGGGGGGCGGGGGCCTCCTACGAGCAGTACTTC. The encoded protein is CASRPPAGGAGASYEQYF.

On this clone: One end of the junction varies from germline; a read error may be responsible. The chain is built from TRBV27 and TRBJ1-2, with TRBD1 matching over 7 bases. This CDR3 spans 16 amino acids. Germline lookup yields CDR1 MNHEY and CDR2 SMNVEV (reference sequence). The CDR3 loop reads CASSISRQGPIYGYTF. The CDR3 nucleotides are TGTGCCAGCAGTATATCCAGACAGGGTCCGATCTATGGCTACACCTTC.

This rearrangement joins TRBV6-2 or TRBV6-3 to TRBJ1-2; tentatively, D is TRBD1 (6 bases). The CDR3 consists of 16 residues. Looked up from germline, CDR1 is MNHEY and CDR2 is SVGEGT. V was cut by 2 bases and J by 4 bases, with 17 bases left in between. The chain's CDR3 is CASSYRPGHGIYGYTF. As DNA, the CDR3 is TGTGCCAGCAGTTACCGACCGGGACACGGAATCTATGGCTACACCTTC.

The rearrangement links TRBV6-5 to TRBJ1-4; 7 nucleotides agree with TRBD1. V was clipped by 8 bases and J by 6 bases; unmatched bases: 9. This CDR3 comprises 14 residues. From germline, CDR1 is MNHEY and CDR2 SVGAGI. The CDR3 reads CASGPGQTYEKLFF. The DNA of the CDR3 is TGTGCCAGCGGCCCGGGACAGACTTATGAAAAACTGTTTTTT.

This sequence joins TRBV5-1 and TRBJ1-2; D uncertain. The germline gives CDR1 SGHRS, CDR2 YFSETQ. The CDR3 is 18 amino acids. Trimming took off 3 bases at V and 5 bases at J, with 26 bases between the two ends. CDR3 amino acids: CASSSSTSPTGFGYGYTF. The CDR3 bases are TGCGCCAGCAGCTCATCTACGTCGCCGACCGGGTTCGGTTATGGCTACACCTTC.

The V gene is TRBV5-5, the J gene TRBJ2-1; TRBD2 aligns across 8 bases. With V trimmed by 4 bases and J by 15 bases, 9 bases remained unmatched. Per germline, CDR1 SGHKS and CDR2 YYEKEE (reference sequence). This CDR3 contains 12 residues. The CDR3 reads CASSPGGAWTFF. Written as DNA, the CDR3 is TGTGCCAGCAGCCCCGGGGGGGCTTGGACGTTCTTC.

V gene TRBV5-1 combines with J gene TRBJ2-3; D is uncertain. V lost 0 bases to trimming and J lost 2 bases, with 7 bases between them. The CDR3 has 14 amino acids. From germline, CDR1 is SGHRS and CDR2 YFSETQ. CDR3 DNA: TGCGCCAGCAGCTTGGCCTATCTCACAGATACGCAGTATTTT. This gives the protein CASSLAYLTDTQYF. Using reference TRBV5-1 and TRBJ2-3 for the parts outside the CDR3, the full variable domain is KAGVTQTPRYLIKTRGQQVTLSCSPISGHRSVSWYQQTPGQGLQFLFEYFSETQRNKGNFPGRFSGRQFSNSRSEMNVSTLELGDSALYLCASSLAYLTDTQYFGPGTRLTVL.

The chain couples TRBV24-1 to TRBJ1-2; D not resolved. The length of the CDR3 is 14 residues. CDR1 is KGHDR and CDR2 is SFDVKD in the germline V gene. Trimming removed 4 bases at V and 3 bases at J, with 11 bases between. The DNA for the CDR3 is TGTGCCACCAGTGACCCCCCCCTGTACTATGGCTACACCTTC. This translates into CATSDPPLYYGYTF.

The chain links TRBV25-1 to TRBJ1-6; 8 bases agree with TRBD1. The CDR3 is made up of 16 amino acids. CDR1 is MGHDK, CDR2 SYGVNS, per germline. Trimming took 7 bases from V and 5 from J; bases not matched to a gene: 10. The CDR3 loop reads CASTKWTGRNNSPLHF. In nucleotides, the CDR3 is TGTGCCAGCACCAAATGGACAGGGCGAAATAATTCACCCCTCCACTTT.

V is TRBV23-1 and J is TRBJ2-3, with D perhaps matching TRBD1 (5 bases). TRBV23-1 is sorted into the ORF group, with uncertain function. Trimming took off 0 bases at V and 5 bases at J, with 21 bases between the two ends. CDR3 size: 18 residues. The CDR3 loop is CASSQSKRPAGKLDTQYF. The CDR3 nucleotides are TGCGCCAGCAGTCAATCGAAACGTCCGGCAGGGAAATTAGATACGCAGTATTTT.

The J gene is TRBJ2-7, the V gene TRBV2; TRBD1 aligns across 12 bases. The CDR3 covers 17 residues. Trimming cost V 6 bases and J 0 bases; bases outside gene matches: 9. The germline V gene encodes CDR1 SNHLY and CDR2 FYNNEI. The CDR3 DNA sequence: TGTGCCAGCAGAGCCGGGACAGGGGGCCGAAGCTCCTACGAGCAGTACTTC. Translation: CASRAGTGGRSSYEQYF.

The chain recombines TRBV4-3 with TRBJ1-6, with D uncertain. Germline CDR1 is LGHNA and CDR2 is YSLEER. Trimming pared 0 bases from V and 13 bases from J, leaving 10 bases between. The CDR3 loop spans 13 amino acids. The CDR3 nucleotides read TGCGCCAGCAGCCAAGAGCCAGGCAGGCCCCTCCACTTT. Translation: CASSQEPGRPLHF.

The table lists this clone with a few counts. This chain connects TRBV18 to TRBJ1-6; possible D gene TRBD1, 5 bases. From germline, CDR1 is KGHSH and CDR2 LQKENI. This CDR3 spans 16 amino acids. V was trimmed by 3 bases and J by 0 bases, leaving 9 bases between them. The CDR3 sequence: CASSPGQGSYNSPLHF. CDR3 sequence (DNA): TGTGCCAGCTCACCTGGCCAGGGCTCCTATAATTCACCCCTCCACTTT.

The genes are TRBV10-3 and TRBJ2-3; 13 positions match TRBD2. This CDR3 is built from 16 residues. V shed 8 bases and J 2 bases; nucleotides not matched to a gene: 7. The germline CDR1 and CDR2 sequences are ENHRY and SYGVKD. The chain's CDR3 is CAIGRTSGGTTDTQYF. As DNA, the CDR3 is TGTGCCATCGGACGGACTAGCGGGGGAACCACAGATACGCAGTATTTT.

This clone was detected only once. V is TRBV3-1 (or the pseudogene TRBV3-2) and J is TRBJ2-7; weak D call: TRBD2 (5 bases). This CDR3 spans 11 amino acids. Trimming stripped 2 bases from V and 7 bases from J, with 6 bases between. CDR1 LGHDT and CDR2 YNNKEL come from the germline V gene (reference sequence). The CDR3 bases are TGTGCCAGCAGCCAACGGACTGAGCAGTACTTC. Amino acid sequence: CASSQRTEQYF.

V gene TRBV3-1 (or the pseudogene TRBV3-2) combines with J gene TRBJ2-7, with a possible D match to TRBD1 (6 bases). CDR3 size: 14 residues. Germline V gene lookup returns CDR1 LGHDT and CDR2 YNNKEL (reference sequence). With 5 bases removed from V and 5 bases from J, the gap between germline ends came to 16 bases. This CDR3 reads CASSTRDTRHEQYF. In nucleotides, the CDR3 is TGTGCCAGCAGCACCCGGGACACCCGGCACGAGCAGTACTTC.

The CDR3 reads CASSFQLASYEQYF. The CDR3 region has the DNA TGTGCCAGCAGTTTCCAACTAGCGTCCTACGAGCAGTACTTC. J is TRBJ2-7 and V is TRBV6-5; 7 bases fit TRBD2. Germline values: CDR1 MNHEY, CDR2 SVGAGI. CDR3 length: 14 residues. Losses at the gene ends were 4 bases for V and 1 base for J; bases not matched to a gene: 4.

CDR3 residues: CASSTPTTTGGTEAFF. CDR3 DNA: TGTGCCAGCTCAACCCCCACAACCACAGGGGGCACTGAAGCTTTCTTT. The chain couples TRBV18 to TRBJ1-1; 8 bases fit TRBD1. Looked up from germline, CDR1 is KGHSH and CDR2 is LQKENI. V shed 5 bases, J shed 4 bases, and the junction held 12 bases outside the gene matches. The CDR3 is made up of 16 amino acids.

The CDR3 DNA sequence: TGTGCCAGCAGCCAGGATACGACGGGGGGCTCCTACAATGAGCAGTTCTTC. Its protein is CASSQDTTGGSYNEQFF. This chain connects TRBV3-1 (or the pseudogene TRBV3-2) to TRBJ2-1; 7 bases align to TRBD2. The CDR3 extends over 17 amino acids. The trim removed 3 bases at V and 0 bases at J, leaving 8 bases unmatched. The germline gives CDR1 LGHDT, CDR2 YNNKEL (reference sequence).

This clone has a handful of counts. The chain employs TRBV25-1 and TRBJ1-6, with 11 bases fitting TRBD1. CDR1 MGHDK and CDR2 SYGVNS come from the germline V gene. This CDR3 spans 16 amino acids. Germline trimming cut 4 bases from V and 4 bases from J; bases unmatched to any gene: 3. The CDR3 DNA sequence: TGTGCCAGCAGTGGGGGACAGGGGGGATATAATTCACCCCTCCACTTT. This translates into CASSGGQGGYNSPLHF.

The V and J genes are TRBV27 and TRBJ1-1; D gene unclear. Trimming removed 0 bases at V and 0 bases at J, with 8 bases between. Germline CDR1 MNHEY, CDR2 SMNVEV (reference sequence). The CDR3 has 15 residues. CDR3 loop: CASSLSMAVNTEAFF. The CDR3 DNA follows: TGTGCCAGCAGTTTATCGATGGCGGTGAACACTGAAGCTTTCTTT.

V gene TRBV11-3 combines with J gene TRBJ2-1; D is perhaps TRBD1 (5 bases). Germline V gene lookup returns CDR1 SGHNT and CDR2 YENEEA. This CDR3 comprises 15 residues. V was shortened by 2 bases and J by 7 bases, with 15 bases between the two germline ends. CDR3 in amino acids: CASSLSNTGKNEQFF. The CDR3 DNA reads TGTGCCAGCAGCTTAAGTAATACAGGAAAAAATGAGCAGTTCTTC.

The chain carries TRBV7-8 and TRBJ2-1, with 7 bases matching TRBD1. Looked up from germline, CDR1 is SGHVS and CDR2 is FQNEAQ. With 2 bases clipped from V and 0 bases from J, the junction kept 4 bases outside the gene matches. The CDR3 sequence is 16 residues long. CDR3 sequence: CASSLSWTGSYNEQFF. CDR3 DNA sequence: TGTGCCAGCAGCTTAAGCTGGACAGGCTCCTACAATGAGCAGTTCTTC. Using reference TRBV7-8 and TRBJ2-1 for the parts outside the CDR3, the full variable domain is GAGVSQSPRYKVAKRGQDVALRCDPISGHVSLFWYQQALGQGPEFLTYFQNEAQLDKSGLPSDRFFAERPEGSVSTLKIQRTQQEDSAVYLCASSLSWTGSYNEQFFGPGTRLTVL.